This T cell receptor beta chain was recovered during a study of regulatory T cells in long-lasting Graves disease. Study-wide findings and caveats: Public clonotype sharing was higher in persistent than newly diagnosed patients.

The CDR3 has 11 residues. V was cut by 0 bases and J by 6 bases, with 2 bases left in between. The V gene's germline CDR1 is KGHSH and CDR2 LQKENI. The authors built TCR beta libraries using iRepertoire HTBI primers and Arm-PCR of CDR3 regions. TCRdb passed the multiplex PCR reads through MiXCR, listing each CDR3 protein once. The sample lists 450,000 to 650,000 distinct CDR3 sequences; about 16% were seen once. About this clonotype: No antigen is known for it.

Time point reported: newly diagnosed GD, antithyroid drugs for less than 3 months. RNA isolated from PBMCs was used to make the TCR library. The same sample was also used in a study of T cells in Graves' hyperthyroidism and ophthalmopathy.

The receptor's source is a woman aged 40 to 65 with Graves disease. This chain links TRBV18 with TRBJ1-2; D not resolved. Sequencing used peripheral blood mononuclear cells (PBMCs), obtained at new diagnosis, from a patient treated with antithyroid drugs. CDR3 amino acids: CASSPPNGYTF. CDR3 coding DNA: TGTGCCAGCTCACCACCGAATGGCTACACCTTC.